What follows are 21 T cell receptor beta chains derived from one specimen sequenced in a study of blood T cell repertoires in COVID-19. The assay was immunoSEQ multiplex PCR, and TCRdb's table has in-frame clones only and misses some. The sample includes under 30,000 clones, approximately 80% of them seen just once. The material sequenced was peripheral blood. These receptor sequences come from a human donor in a cohort sampled during active COVID-19.

This rearrangement joins TRBV29-1 to TRBJ1-4; D is unclear. V lost 7 bases to trimming and J lost 3 bases, with 12 bases between them. The CDR3 runs to 13 residues. Germline CDR1 SQVTM, CDR2 ANQGSEA. DNA of the CDR3: TGCAGCGCTGCCGGGAGGTCTAATGAAAAACTGTTTTTT. Its translation is CSAAGRSNEKLFF.

This clone was detected only once. One junction end disagrees with the germline gene, perhaps due to a read error. The chain recombines TRBV4-2 with TRBJ1-2, with 10 bases aligning to TRBD1. The CDR3 is 14 amino acids. The germline V gene has CDR1 LGHNA and CDR2 YNFKEQ. For the CDR3, the DNA is TGTGCCAGCAGCCAACAAGACAGGGGGCCGGAAAAGGCCTTC. As protein: CASSQQDRGPEKAF.

The genes are TRBV28 and TRBJ2-5; no definite D call. This CDR3 region has 11 residues. V lost 8 bases and J 7 bases, leaving 11 bases between the germline ends. The germline V gene encodes CDR1 MDHEN and CDR2 SYDVKM. CDR3 sequence (DNA): TGTGCCAGCTTGGAAAGAGGGACCCAGTACTTC. Its protein is CASLERGTQYF.

This clone was recorded only once. The rearrangement uses TRBV19 and TRBJ2-1; 7 bases align to TRBD2. V lost 7 bases and J lost 0; bases outside the gene matches: 6. The germline V gene has CDR1 LNHDA and CDR2 SQIVND (reference sequence). The CDR3 has 15 residues. The DNA for the CDR3 is TGTGCCAGTACCGTAAAGCGGGGCTCCTACAATGAGCAGTTCTTC. Its translation is CASTVKRGSYNEQFF.

V gene TRBV27 combines with J gene TRBJ2-7; 8 nucleotides align to TRBD1. V lost 6 bases and J lost 3; bases outside the gene matches: 7. The germline V gene has CDR1 MNHEY and CDR2 SMNVEV (reference sequence). This CDR3 region has 14 residues. The CDR3 DNA follows: TGTGCCAGCAGCCTCGGGACAGGATACTACGAGCAGTACTTC. This sequence encodes CASSLGTGYYEQYF.

V usage is TRBV7-8 and J usage is TRBJ1-2; D is possibly TRBD1 (5 bases). The CDR3 sequence is 17 residues long. CDR1 is SGHVS and CDR2 is FQNEAQ in the germline V gene. V was clipped by 1 base and J by 4 bases, with 19 bases between them. This CDR3 reads CASSLVGRGGQGYGYTF. CDR3 nucleotide sequence: TGTGCCAGCAGCTTAGTTGGGCGGGGCGGCCAAGGCTATGGCTACACCTTC.

The chain employs TRBV16 and TRBJ2-5; D ambiguous. V was shortened by 0 bases and J by 5 bases, with 7 bases between the two germline ends. CDR1 is KGHSY, CDR2 FQNENV, per germline. CDR3 size: 13 residues. The CDR3 DNA follows: TGTGCCAGCAGCCAATCCCCCAGGGAGACCCAGTACTTC. Its translation is CASSQSPRETQYF.

The sample holds one count of this clone. The chain recombines TRBV3-1 (or the pseudogene TRBV3-2) with TRBJ2-1, with a weak D call TRBD2 (5 bases). The CDR3 runs to 16 residues. The germline V gene has CDR1 LGHDT and CDR2 YNNKEL (reference sequence). V lost 1 base, J lost 3 bases, and 13 bases lay in between. The CDR3 loop is CASSQGQRINYNEQFF. As DNA, the CDR3 is TGTGCCAGCAGCCAAGGTCAGCGGATAAACTACAATGAGCAGTTCTTC.

This chain links TRBV24-1 with TRBJ2-2; 7 bases align to TRBD1. Germline V gene data show CDR1 as KGHDR and CDR2 as SFDVKD. The CDR3 consists of 16 residues. V dropped 3 bases and J dropped 6; count of bases not matched to a gene: 9. The CDR3 reads CATSDPGQDRAGELFF. DNA for the CDR3: TGTGCCACCAGTGATCCGGGGCAAGACAGGGCCGGGGAGCTGTTTTTT.

V is TRBV19 and J is TRBJ2-3, with 8 bases fitting TRBD2. V was pared by 4 bases and J by 1 base, with 4 bases of the junction left unmatched. Germline assignment: CDR1 LNHDA and CDR2 SQIVND (reference sequence). The CDR3 sequence is 15 residues long. The CDR3 DNA is TGTGCCAGTAGTAGGGTAGCGGGACGCACAGATACGCAGTATTTT. Its protein is CASSRVAGRTDTQYF.

This chain connects TRBV5-6 to TRBJ2-7; 8 nucleotides line up with TRBD1. This CDR3 region has 16 residues. Germline lookup yields CDR1 SGHDT and CDR2 YYEEEE. V was pared by 5 bases and J by 3 bases, with 13 bases of the junction left unmatched. CDR3 loop: CASSLQGARGVYEQYF. The CDR3 DNA reads TGTGCCAGCAGTCTGCAGGGGGCGCGGGGCGTCTACGAGCAGTACTTC.

This clone was observed a handful of times. The DNA of the CDR3 is TGTGCCAGCAGCGCTCAGGGGAGCACTGAAGCTTTCTTT. Translation gives CASSAQGSTEAFF. This chain uses TRBV7-3 with TRBJ1-1, with D possibly matching TRBD1 (6 bases). The germline V and J ends were trimmed by 5 bases and 4 bases, with 11 bases remaining between them. Per the germline V gene, CDR1 is SGHTA and CDR2 is FQGTGA. This CDR3 is 13 amino acids long.

This chain uses TRBV24-1 with TRBJ2-5; 7 bases are a match to TRBD2. The germline CDR1 and CDR2 sequences are KGHDR and SFDVKD. V shed 7 bases, J shed 1 base, and the junction held 17 bases outside the gene matches. The CDR3 runs to 18 residues. CDR3 residues: CATRESGTSAGGQETQYF. In nucleotides, the CDR3 is TGTGCCACCAGAGAGAGCGGGACCTCTGCTGGGGGCCAAGAGACCCAGTACTTC.

V gene TRBV5-1 combines with J gene TRBJ2-7; maybe TRBD2 (5 bases). This CDR3 contains 14 residues. Germline V gene data show CDR1 as SGHRS and CDR2 as YFSETQ. V lost 4 bases, J lost 3 bases, and 14 bases lay in between. CDR3 nucleotide sequence: TGCGCCAGCAGCCGAGAGGGCCGCGGCTACGAGCAGTACTTC. This sequence encodes CASSREGRGYEQYF.

This clone was detected once. CDR3 coding DNA: TGTGCCAGCAGCAAATCTTTCCGGGACAAAGCTTTCTTT. As protein: CASSKSFRDKAFF. The chain links TRBV21-1 to TRBJ1-1; the D call in the table, TRBD1, was not verified against the DNA. TRBV21-1 is a documented pseudogene. CDR3 size: 13 residues.

The chain couples TRBV4-3 to TRBJ1-6; D is uncertain. V gave up 5 bases and J gave up 0 bases, with 11 bases separating them. The CDR3 is 16 residues long. Germline V CDR1 and CDR2: LGHNA, YSLEER. The CDR3 bases are TGCGCCAGCAGCTCCCAACATCTCTCCTATAATTCACCCCTCCACTTT. Translating it yields CASSSQHLSYNSPLHF.

With regard to this clone: At one boundary the junction diverges from the germline segment, which might be a read error. The chain employs TRBV2 and TRBJ1-2, with a weak D call TRBD1 (5 bases). Germline V gene data show CDR1 as SNHLY and CDR2 as FYNNEI. The CDR3 is 13 residues long. DNA of the CDR3: TGTGCCAGCAGCGAAGAACTCAACTTGGCAGGGACCTTC. Its translation is CASSEELNLAGTF.

The J gene is TRBJ2-2, the V gene TRBV2; D remains ambiguous. V lost 4 bases, J lost 4 bases, and 4 bases lay in between. The CDR3 has 12 residues. Germline lookup yields CDR1 SNHLY and CDR2 FYNNEI. CDR3 DNA: TGTGCCAGCAGTGTTATCACCGGGGAGCTGTTTTTT. Its protein product is CASSVITGELFF.

This clone occurred a few times. This chain joins TRBV18 and TRBJ1-1; 8 nucleotides match TRBD1. The CDR3 is 14 residues long. Germline values: CDR1 KGHSH, CDR2 LQKENI. J lost 3 bases, V lost 4 bases, and 4 bases had no gene match. The CDR3 loop is CASSQQGVDTEAFF. In DNA form, the CDR3 reads TGTGCCAGCTCACAACAGGGGGTTGACACTGAAGCTTTCTTT.

This chain connects TRBV5-6 to TRBJ1-5, with D possibly being TRBD1 (6 bases). The CDR3 spans 17 residues. Trimming left V 0 bases short and J 2 bases short, with 15 bases between. Germline loops: CDR1 SGHDT, CDR2 YYEEEE. The DNA of the CDR3 is TGTGCCAGCAGCTTGGCGTCGAACAGGGAAGGCAATCAGCCCCAGCATTTT. As protein: CASSLASNREGNQPQHF. The full variable domain, completed using reference TRBV5-6 and TRBJ1-5, is DAGVTQSPTHLIKTRGQQVTLRCSPKSGHDTVSWYQQALGQGPQFIFQYYEEEERQRGNFPDRFSGHQFPNYSSELNVNALLLGDSALYLCASSLASNREGNQPQHFGDGTRLSIL.

This sequence joins TRBV29-1 and TRBJ2-7; 8 bases are a match to TRBD2. Germline CDR1 and CDR2: SQVTM and ANQGSEA. CDR3 length equals 14 residues. The V segment lost 5 bases and the J segment 3 bases; nucleotides outside the gene matches: 9. Written as DNA, the CDR3 is TGCAGCGTTACTCTCCGGACTAGCAACTACGAGCAGTACTTC. Translated, it gives CSVTLRTSNYEQYF.